Listed below are T cell receptor beta chains from one sample, sequenced in a study of beta chain features in type 1 diabetes. The protocol was immunoSEQ multiplex PCR, while the TCRdb copy is restricted to in-frame clones and leaves out a portion. This sample yields hundreds of thousands of clones, of which around 15% are seen a single time; 0.04% belongs to the top ten. The sequencing input was naive CD4+ T cells from blood. The receptors shown here come from a man between 18 and 35 years old with type 1 diabetes. The CDR3 runs from the conserved cysteine through the conserved F or W. D genes are given only for firm matches. Clone size is not always given. Where it is, it says once, few, many or a class for expanded clones.

>.|TRBD1|TRBJ2-2|TRBV19
CASSIFLGQGSGELFF
TGTGCCAGTAGTATTTTTCTTGGACAGGGGTCCGGGGAGCTGTTTTTT
>few|.|TRBJ2-1|TRBV7-7
CASSPVSWGNEQFF
TGTGCTAGCAGCCCCGTAAGTTGGGGCAATGAGCAGTTCTTC
>.|.|TRBJ1-1|TRBV11-1
CASTSGLGTEAFF
TGTGCCAGCACTTCGGGTTTGGGTACTGAAGCTTTCTTT
>few|.|TRBJ2-1|TRBV30
CAWSVQGTSYNEQFF
TGTGCCTGGAGTGTACAAGGGACTTCTTACAATGAGCAGTTCTTC
>.|.|TRBJ1-2|TRBV29-1
CSAEDGGDYGYTF
TGCAGCGCCGAGGACGGGGGCGACTATGGCTACACCTTC
>few|TRBD2|TRBJ2-1|TRBV7-9
CASSPPSGGVQFF
TGTGCCAGCAGCCCCCCTAGCGGGGGGGTTCAGTTCTTC
>.|.|TRBJ2-5|TRBV2
CASSEHQETQYF
TGTGCCAGCAGTGAACACCAAGAGACCCAGTACTTC
>few|.|TRBJ1-2|TRBV30
CAWSDQGGYGYTF
TGTGCCTGGAGTGACCAAGGGGGCTATGGCTACACCTTC
>.|.|TRBJ1-5|TRBV27
CASSLKRSNQPQHF
TGTGCCAGCAGTTTAAAACGGAGCAATCAGCCCCAGCATTTT
>few|.|TRBJ2-7|TRBV5-1
CASSSDYEQYF
TGCGCCAGCAGCTCGGACTACGAGCAGTACTTC
>.|.|TRBJ2-1|TRBV28
CASSSPRASSYNEQFF
TGTGCCAGCAGTTCCCCTCGTGCTAGCTCCTACAATGAGCAGTTCTTC
>few|.|TRBJ2-2|TRBV29-1
CSDRYRNTGELFF
TGCAGCGACAGATACAGAAACACCGGGGAGCTGTTTTTT
>few|.|TRBJ2-3|TRBV29-1
CSVVSTDTQYF
TGCAGCGTTGTATCCACAGATACGCAGTATTTT
>few|.|TRBJ2-5|TRBV9
CASSVGDRETQYF
TGTGCCAGCAGCGTCGGGGATCGGGAGACCCAGTACTTC
>few|.|TRBJ2-1|TRBV4-2
CASSQDPAVLVDNEQFF
TGTGCCAGCAGCCAAGACCCAGCGGTTCTAGTCGACAATGAGCAGTTCTTC
>few|.|TRBJ1-1|TRBV4-3
CASSHRGGTEAFF
TGCGCCAGCAGCCACCGGGGGGGCACTGAAGCTTTCTTT
>.|TRBD1|TRBJ1-1|TRBV10-2
CASSEEGAVEAFF
TGCGCCAGCAGTGAGGAGGGGGCGGTTGAAGCTTTCTTT
>.|.|TRBJ2-3|TRBV30
CAWSNWDSTDTQYF
TGTGCCTGGAGTAATTGGGATAGCACAGATACGCAGTATTTT
>.|TRBD1|TRBJ2-2|TRBV5-6
CASRRAGTGGTGELFF
TGTGCCAGCAGGCGAGCCGGGACAGGGGGCACCGGGGAGCTGTTTTTT
>few|.|TRBJ2-3|TRBV7-9
CASSLVESKDTQYF
TGTGCCAGCAGCTTAGTTGAGAGTAAAGATACGCAGTATTTT
>.|.|TRBJ2-7|TRBV10-3
CAISEARNEQYF
TGTGCCATCAGTGAGGCTAGGAACGAGCAGTACTTC
>.|TRBD2|TRBJ2-5|TRBV29-1
CSVMGRGGETQYF
TGCAGCGTTATGGGCCGGGGGGGAGAGACCCAGTACTTC